This entry features one TCR beta chain sequence. The target antigen is unknown. The study sequenced cultured CD4+ T cell DNA using the Oncomine TCR Beta short-read assay. Cultured CD4+ T cells were the source of extracted genomic DNA. TCRdb analysed the PCR reads with MiXCR anew, one entry per CDR3 protein. The table shows about 13,000 distinct CDR3 sequences, with 47% occurring only once. This entry belongs to a study of vaccination and CD4 T cells after COVID-19. In the study overall: Convalescent patients gave post-COVID blood a median about 91 days post-diagnosis, range 35 to 161. The study collected post-vaccine samples a median approximately 70 days after dose two, with a range of 14 to 241.

Deletions cut 3 bases from V and 0 bases from J, with 11 bases between. Germline CDR1 and CDR2: KGHDR and SFDVKD. CDR3 length equals 16 residues. Noted treatment: approximately 9-day PBMC culture with coronavirus spike peptide pools or control peptides (ViraFEST assay). Sample: CD4+ T cells from blood, cultured in vitro. This clonotype was obtained from a human donor who had recovered from COVID-19. The chain couples TRBV24-1 to TRBJ2-4; tentatively, D is TRBD2 (5 bases). The CDR3 nucleotides are TGTGCCACCAGTGATGGAGCGGAACTAGCCAAAAACATTCAGTACTTC. Translated, it gives CATSDGAELAKNIQYF.